This T cell receptor beta chain is drawn from a study of blood T cell repertoires in COVID-19. Study-wide background: Collection of acute and convalescent COVID-19 samples took place in the United States, Italy and Spain. PBMCs, B-cell-depleted T cells, or T cells were the source of the cDNA or gDNA that made up the material.

V lost 1 base, J lost 1 base, and 7 bases stayed unmatched. Germline V gene lookup returns CDR1 SGHTA and CDR2 FQGNSA. This CDR3 spans 18 amino acids. In the original workflow: Estimation of nucleated cell counts was performed using reference gene primer amplification. Sequencing was performed with immunoSEQ multiplex PCR; in TCRdb, only in-frame clones are kept and a portion is missing. V, J and clone size are those of that table, while D and trimming were read from the DNA. The data contain 90,000 to 100,000 clones, approximately 86% of them singletons. The receptor was derived from a human donor in a cohort sampled during active COVID-19. The chain joins TRBV7-2 to TRBJ1-2; TRBD1 aligns across 12 bases. Input material: peripheral blood. CDR3 region: CASSLEGQGASYNYGYTF. The CDR3 bases are TGTGCCAGCAGCTTAGAGGGACAGGGGGCGTCATATAACTATGGCTACACCTTC.